One and the same sample provided the 9 T cell receptor beta chains below, sequenced in a study of blood T cells in healthy people across ages (dated by TCRdb to about 2015). Receptors were amplified or captured by 5' RACE. Sequencing used an Illumina HiSeq 2500. The second PCR ran for roughly 7 to 12 cycles and used a J-beta primer mix along with a sample-barcoded 5' primer. The raw public data were reprocessed by TCRdb itself: fastp quality trimming at Q25, MiXCR clonotype calling, in-frame beta chains only. Every CDR3 protein is listed once, alongside the most common genes and DNA of its rows. The sample yields about 510,000 distinct CDR3 sequences; about 29% were counted once. Approximately 3.7% of the sample is in the top ten clones. These data also formed part of another study, on T cells of mothers and their children.

Sample: blood. These receptors were obtained from a boy aged 2 to 10 in good health.

This clonotype was observed a few times. V gene TRBV25-1 combines with J gene TRBJ2-5; D is ambiguous. V shed 6 bases and J shed 2 bases, with 10 bases lying between them. This CDR3 has 13 residues. Looked up from germline, CDR1 is MGHDK and CDR2 is SYGVNS. In nucleotides, the CDR3 is TGTGCCAGCAGGGAAGCTCTACAAGAGACCCAGTACTTC. It codes for CASREALQETQYF. The whole variable domain, filled in from reference TRBV25-1 and TRBJ2-5, reads EADIYQTPRYLVIGTGKKITLECSQTMGHDKMYWYQQDPGMELHLIHYSYGVNSTEKGDLSSESTVSRIRTEHFPLTLESARPSHTSQYLCASREALQETQYFGPGTRLLVL.

In its sample, this clonotype was seen many times. V usage is TRBV11-2 and J usage is TRBJ2-7, with unresolved D. The germline gives CDR1 SGHAT, CDR2 FQNNGV. Deletions cut 1 base from V and 4 bases from J, with 20 bases between. CDR3 length equals 17 residues. The CDR3 DNA follows: TGTGCCAGCAGCTTAGGAATAGTGAAGGTGGGCAGGTACGAGCAGTACTTC. As protein: CASSLGIVKVGRYEQYF.

This clonotype was counted a few times. V is TRBV13 and J is TRBJ2-1, with unresolved D. Germline V gene lookup returns CDR1 PRHDT and CDR2 FYEKMQ (reference sequence). Trimming took off 2 bases at V and 0 bases at J, with 11 bases between the two ends. This CDR3 has 16 amino acids. The CDR3 loop reads CASSLSSHSSYNEQFF. The CDR3 nucleotides read TGTGCCAGCAGCTTATCGTCACACAGCTCCTACAATGAGCAGTTCTTC.

V usage is TRBV5-6 and J usage is TRBJ1-1; 7 bases are shared with TRBD1. The CDR3 is 14 amino acids. Germline CDR1 SGHDT, CDR2 YYEEEE. V shed 1 base and J 5 bases; nucleotides not matched to a gene: 5. CDR3 nucleotide sequence: TGTGCCAGCAGCTTGAACAGGGGAGGAACTGAAGCTTTCTTT. Amino acid sequence: CASSLNRGGTEAFF.

This rearrangement joins TRBV5-5 to TRBJ2-3; TRBD1 or TRBD2 may be the D gene (5 bases each). Deletions cut 2 bases from V and 0 bases from J, with 16 bases between. Germline CDR1 is SGHKS and CDR2 is YYEKEE (reference sequence). The CDR3 sequence is 17 residues long. The CDR3 loop reads CASSFLAGAYSTDTQYF. CDR3 DNA: TGTGCCAGCAGCTTTTTGGCCGGGGCCTATAGCACAGATACGCAGTATTTT.

There are a few counts of this clonotype. J is TRBJ2-5 and V is TRBV12-3 or TRBV12-4, with no clear D. The tail of the sequence fits TRBJ2-7 better, so the J call may be wrong. This CDR3 has 14 amino acids. CDR3 coding DNA: TGTGCCAGCAGACGGTCGCTAATAAGTTACGAGCAGTACTTC. Translated, it gives CASRRSLISYEQYF.

This clonotype was observed at least ten times. Written as DNA, the CDR3 is TGTGCCAGCAGCTCCCCCGGGACAGGTTCCGAGCAGTACTTC. The encoded protein is CASSSPGTGSEQYF. V is TRBV13 and J is TRBJ2-7, with 8 bases matching TRBD1. Germline V gene sequence: CDR1 PRHDT, CDR2 FYEKMQ (reference sequence). The length of the CDR3 is 14 residues. The trim removed 4 bases at V and 6 bases at J, leaving 8 bases unmatched.

This clonotype appeared a few times. The chain employs TRBV29-1 and TRBJ2-7, with D perhaps matching TRBD1 (6 bases). This CDR3 has 15 amino acids. Trimming shortened V by 0 bases and J by 2 bases, and 14 bases separated the two germline ends. The germline V gene has CDR1 SQVTM and CDR2 ANQGSEA. The CDR3 region is CSVEDRNRVTYEQYF. Written as DNA, the CDR3 is TGCAGCGTTGAAGATAGGAACAGGGTAACCTACGAGCAGTACTTC.

V gene TRBV7-6 combines with J gene TRBJ2-7, with 12 bases fitting TRBD1. The CDR3 contains 15 residues. The germline gives CDR1 SGHVS, CDR2 FNYEAQ. The V segment lost 5 bases and the J segment 6 bases; nucleotides outside the gene matches: 8. This CDR3 is CASSLGTGGEGEQYF. The CDR3, as DNA: TGTGCCAGCAGCCTAGGGACAGGGGGCGAGGGCGAGCAGTACTTC.